This note documents a single T cell receptor beta chain sequence. This record comes from a study of technical replicates of blood from four donors. The table came from immunoSEQ multiplex PCR; TCRdb's copy has only in-frame clones and leaves some out. The sample has 50,000 or so clones, approximately 90% seen once. J lost 2 bases, V lost 7 bases, and 9 bases had no gene match. This CDR3 spans 14 amino acids. Germline V gene sequence: CDR1 SQVTM, CDR2 ANQGSEA. The sequence came from a human donor in good health. Some clones in this sample may be carry-over from other donors' samples. The sequenced sample was PBMCs. The chain is built from TRBV29-1 and TRBJ2-3; 7 nucleotides align to TRBD2. The CDR3 loop is CSGQTSRLTDTQYF. DNA of the CDR3: TGCAGCGGTCAGACTAGCAGACTCACAGATACGCAGTATTTT.